The source of this T cell receptor beta chain is a study of T cells in Graves' hyperthyroidism and ophthalmopathy (dated by TCRdb to about 2019). Context from the whole study: Peripheral blood was collected at initial diagnosis, before any treatment. To identify TCR V-J signatures that set the groups apart, the researchers used a discovery cohort of more than 95 patients, made up of 40 to 45 with Graves' ophthalmopathy and around 58 with stable Graves' hyperthyroidism. An independent validation cohort of under 20 hyperthyroidism patients and 17 patients who later progressed to ophthalmopathy tested prospective prediction of ophthalmopathy. The approximately 97 discovery patients were randomly divided into training and test sets at a 7:3 ratio. In addition, the study compared T-cell repertoires in thyroid tissue and in blood from roughly six Graves' hyperthyroidism patients. Once sampling was done, hyperthyroidism patients were given methimazole at a starting dose of 30 mg daily, whereas ophthalmopathy patients were given high-dose intravenous methylprednisolone. The paper describes TCR Vbeta CDR3 sequencing of about 140 peripheral blood samples, made up of fewer than 50 ophthalmopathy patients, around 78 hyperthyroidism patients and around 17 progressor patients.

The TCR beta CDR3 regions were amplified from the RNA transcripts. A first-round RT-PCR of the TCR CDR3 used the HTBI primer set with the Qiagen OneStep RT-PCR kit. A second multiplex PCR round built the libraries, followed by size selection and purification. Sequencing of the libraries was done on an Illumina HiSeq2000 using paired-end 100 bp reads. As for the authors' bioinformatics: SOAPnuke was used to process the raw data, removing reads that contained adapters or uncalled bases, had a mean Phred below 15, or lacked an exact match to the constant primer or identifier. COPE v1.2.5 was used to merge the high-quality paired reads, and each unique nucleotide sequence was defined as a clonotype. Clonotypes were aligned to IMGT TRBV, TRBD and TRBJ reference segments using MiTCR v1.1. The analysis included only V-J combinations with a frequency above 0.0001, which together covered approximately 99% of the repertoires. The TCS score was defined as F50 (clonal expansion) divided by E x V (chaos), with BLOSUM62-based TCRdist calculated between CDR3 peptides within each V-J. Welch's t-statistics and random forest reduced 500 to 650 V-J features to 13, which were used in a naive Bayes classifier (R e1071). TCRdb reworked the public reads: Q25 trimming with fastp, MiXCR clone assembly, productive beta chains retained. Under each unique CDR3 protein, matching rows form one entry showing the most common genes and DNA. None of the V and J calls come from the authors' own analysis; TCRdb made them. The sample table records about 640,000 distinct CDR3 sequences; roughly 15% of these occur just once. The ten largest clones add up to 12% of the sample.

Sequences SQVTM (CDR1) and ANQGSEA (CDR2) are obtained from the germline V gene. The V end loses 5 bases and the J end loses 2 bases, and a stretch of 9 bases separates them. The CDR3 runs 13 residues from the cysteine to the phenylalanine. Only the CDR3 DNA is retained, 39 bases long and in frame from the first base. This clonotype occurred many times. Its recognized antigen is unknown. No qualities accompany the bases; no much larger clone lies one base away. Ophthalmopathy patients had moderately to severely active disease, with a Clinical Activity Score of 3 or more, a NOSPECS grade of 4 or more, and a disease duration of less than 3 months. Exclusion was applied to patients with uncontrolled infections, other autoimmune diseases, pregnancy or lactation. Diagnoses relied on clinical symptoms, serum thyroxine and TRAb, thyroid ultrasound and orbital computed tomography. PBMCs were separated from over 9 ml of fresh peripheral blood using Ficoll-Paque density gradient centrifugation. Total RNA was extracted using Trizol reagent, and RNA quality was assessed on an Agilent 2100 Bioanalyzer.

Findings and caveats that apply to the study as a whole: Blood samples also contained most of the expanded thyroid clonotypes (frequency above 0.001), which suggests that blood repertoires may reflect thyroid immune responses. No statistical method was used to fix the sample size in advance, and group allocation was not hidden from the investigators. In validation, progression to ophthalmopathy was predicted by the model with about 70% sensitivity and 72% to 85% specificity, a median of 6.5 months before onset. In cross-validation, a model built on a 13 V-J signature told ophthalmopathy apart from stable hyperthyroidism with 85% to 90% sensitivity and approximately 81% specificity, and in testing the same model reached 80%/75%.

This chain joins TRBV29-1 to TRBJ2-2, with no confident D gene call. Sample: blood. The receptor was derived from a woman aged 45-59 years with Graves' ophthalmopathy. The CDR3 reads as follows: CSVKTSNTGELFF. DNA sequence: TGCAGCGTTAAAACTTCTAACACCGGGGAGCTGTTTTTT.